This paragraph reports one T cell receptor (beta chain). No antigen is known for it. The sample comes from a study of cytomegalovirus exposure and HLA in healthy donors. The CDR3 sequence is 11 residues long. Germline CDR1 reads DFQATT; CDR2 reads SNEGSKA (reference sequence). Trimming shortened V by 3 bases and J by 7 bases, and 9 bases separated the two germline ends. Study conclusions and caveats: As a later analysis revealed, the rate of TCR association differed by HLA locus, with DRB1 most and HLA-C fewest.

Use of 60 Vbeta and 13 Jbeta primers characterized the PCR. Clones were read by immunoSEQ multiplex PCR, and TCRdb kept only the in-frame ones, dropping some. The top ten clones hold about 1.7% of a sample with 140,000 to 150,000 clones, about 75% of them seen once. The TCR originated in a woman aged 30 to 39 in good health and CMV-seronegative. J is TRBJ1-1 and V is TRBV20-1; D unclear. Sequenced: PBMCs. In nucleotides, the CDR3 is TGCAGTGCTAGTTGGCGGGATGAAGCTTTCTTT. Amino acid sequence: CSASWRDEAFF.